This T cell receptor (beta chain) was captured in a study of blood T cell repertoires in COVID-19. About the research overall: PBMCs, B-cell-depleted T cells, or T cells were the source of the cDNA or gDNA that made up the material.

V was trimmed by 6 bases and J by 4 bases, leaving 10 bases between them. The germline V gene encodes CDR1 SNHLY and CDR2 FYNNEI. This CDR3 is 12 amino acids long. Method: immunoSEQ multiplex PCR; TCRdb's copy keeps in-frame clones and lacks some. The sample has 18,000 or so clones, around 81% seen once. The chain has TRBV2 and TRBJ2-7; a possible D gene is TRBD2 (6 bases). The clonotype originates from a man aged 40-50 years with active or convalescent COVID-19. The material sequenced was peripheral blood. CDR3 protein: CASSLAGYEQYF. The CDR3 DNA reads as TGTGCCAGCAGCCTGGCGGGGTACGAGCAGTACTTC.